This entry features one TCR beta chain sequence. Antigen specificity is unknown. Compared with germline, one end of the junction differs, possibly owing to a read error. These data originate in a study of cytomegalovirus exposure and HLA in healthy donors. The study, taken as a whole, reports: Some segments of the V type, notably TRBV6-2 and TRBV6-3, were excluded as indistinguishable. It emerged from a later analysis that several of the most significant clusters appeared to be linked to common viral pathogens. In an earlier analysis, productive rearrangement rates for most beta V segments clustered near 87% or 30%.

Per the germline V gene, CDR1 is SGHAT and CDR2 is FQDESV (reference sequence). The CDR3 extends over 14 amino acids. Primers for the PCR totalled 60 Vbeta and 13 Jbeta. Data came from immunoSEQ multiplex PCR; TCRdb stores just in-frame clones and leaves some out. The table shows roughly 130,000 clones, with 81% occurring only once. The genes are TRBV11-1 and TRBJ1-1; D might be TRBD1 (5 bases). This receptor was identified in a woman aged 40 to 50 in good health and CMV-seropositive. The material sequenced was PBMCs. The CDR3 is CASSQADLGTEAFF. The CDR3 DNA is TGTGCCAGCAGCCAGGCAGACCTGGGGACTGAAGCCTTCTTT.